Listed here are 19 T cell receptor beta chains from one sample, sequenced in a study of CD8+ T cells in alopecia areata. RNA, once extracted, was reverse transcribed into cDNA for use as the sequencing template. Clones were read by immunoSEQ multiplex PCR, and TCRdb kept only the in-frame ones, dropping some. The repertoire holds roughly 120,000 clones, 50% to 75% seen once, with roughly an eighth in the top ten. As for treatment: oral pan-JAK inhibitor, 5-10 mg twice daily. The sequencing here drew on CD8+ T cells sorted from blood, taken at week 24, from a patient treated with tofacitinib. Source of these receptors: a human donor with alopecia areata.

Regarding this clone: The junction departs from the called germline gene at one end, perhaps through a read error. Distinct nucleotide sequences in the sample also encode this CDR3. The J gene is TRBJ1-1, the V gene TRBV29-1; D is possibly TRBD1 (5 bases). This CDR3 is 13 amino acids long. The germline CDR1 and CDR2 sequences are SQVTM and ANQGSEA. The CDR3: CSVDAYLDTEAFF. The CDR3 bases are TGCAGCGTTGACGCTTATCTGGACACTGAAGCCTTCTTT.

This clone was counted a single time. Written as DNA, the CDR3 is TGTGCCAGCAGCTTAGGGGGTTCCCGCTATGGCTACACCTTC. This translates into CASSLGGSRYGYTF. The chain couples TRBV11-2 to TRBJ1-2; D is uncertain. Germline V gene lookup returns CDR1 SGHAT and CDR2 FQNNGV. CDR3 length: 14 amino acids. V lost 1 base, J lost 4 bases, and 10 bases lay in between.

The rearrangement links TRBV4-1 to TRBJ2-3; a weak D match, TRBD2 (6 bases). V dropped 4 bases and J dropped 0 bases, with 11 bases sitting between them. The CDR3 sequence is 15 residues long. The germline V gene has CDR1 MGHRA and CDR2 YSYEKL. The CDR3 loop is CASSLERGSTDTQYF. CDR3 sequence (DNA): TGCGCCAGCAGCCTCGAACGGGGGAGCACAGATACGCAGTATTTT.

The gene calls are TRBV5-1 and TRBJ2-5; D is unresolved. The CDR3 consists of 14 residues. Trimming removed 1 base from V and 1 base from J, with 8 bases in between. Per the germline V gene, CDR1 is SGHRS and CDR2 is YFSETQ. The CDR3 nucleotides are TGCGCCAGCAGCTTGCTTGGCGGCCAAGAGACCCAGTACTTC. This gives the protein CASSLLGGQETQYF. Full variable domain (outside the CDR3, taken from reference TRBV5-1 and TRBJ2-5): KAGVTQTPRYLIKTRGQQVTLSCSPISGHRSVSWYQQTPGQGLQFLFEYFSETQRNKGNFPGRFSGRQFSNSRSEMNVSTLELGDSALYLCASSLLGGQETQYFGPGTRLLVL.

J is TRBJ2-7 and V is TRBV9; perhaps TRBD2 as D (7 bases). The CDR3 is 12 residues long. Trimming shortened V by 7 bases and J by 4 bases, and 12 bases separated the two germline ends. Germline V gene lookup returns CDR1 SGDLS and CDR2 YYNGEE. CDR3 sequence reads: CASGAGAYEQYF. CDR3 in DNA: TGTGCCAGCGGGGCGGGGGCATACGAGCAGTACTTC.

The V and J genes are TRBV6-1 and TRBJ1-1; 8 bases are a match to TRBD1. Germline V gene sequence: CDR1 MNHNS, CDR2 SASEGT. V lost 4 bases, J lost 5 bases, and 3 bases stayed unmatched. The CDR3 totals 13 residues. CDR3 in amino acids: CASSADRETEAFF. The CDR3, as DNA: TGTGCCAGCAGTGCGGACAGGGAGACTGAAGCTTTCTTT.

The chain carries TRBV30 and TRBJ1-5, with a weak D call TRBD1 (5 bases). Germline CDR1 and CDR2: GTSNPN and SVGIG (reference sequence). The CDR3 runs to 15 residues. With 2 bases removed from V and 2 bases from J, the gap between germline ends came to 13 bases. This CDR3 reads CAWSPQGLGNQPQHF. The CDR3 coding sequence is TGTGCCTGGAGTCCTCAGGGTCTCGGCAATCAGCCCCAGCATTTT.

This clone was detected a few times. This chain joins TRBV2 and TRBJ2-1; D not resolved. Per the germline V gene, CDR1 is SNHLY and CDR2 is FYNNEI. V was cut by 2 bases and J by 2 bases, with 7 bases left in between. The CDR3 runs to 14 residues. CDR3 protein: CASSEFVPYNEQFF. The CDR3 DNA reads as TGTGCCAGCAGTGAATTCGTCCCCTACAATGAGCAGTTCTTC.

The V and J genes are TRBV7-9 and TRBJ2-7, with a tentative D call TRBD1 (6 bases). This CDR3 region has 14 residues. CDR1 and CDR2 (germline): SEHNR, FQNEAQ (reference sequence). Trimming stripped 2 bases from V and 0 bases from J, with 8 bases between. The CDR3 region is CASSLQGLSYEQYF. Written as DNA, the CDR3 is TGTGCCAGCAGCTTACAGGGGCTCTCCTACGAGCAGTACTTC. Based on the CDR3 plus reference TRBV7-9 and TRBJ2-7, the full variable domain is DTGVSQNPRHKITKRGQNVTFRCDPISEHNRLYWYRQTLGQGPEFLTYFQNEAQLEKSRLLSDRFSAERPKGSFSTLEIQRTEQGDSAMYLCASSLQGLSYEQYFGPGTRLTVT.

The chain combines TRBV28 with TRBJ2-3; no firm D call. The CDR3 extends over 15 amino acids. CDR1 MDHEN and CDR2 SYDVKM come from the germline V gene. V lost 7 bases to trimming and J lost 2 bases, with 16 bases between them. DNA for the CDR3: TGTGCCAGCACTTCATTCTGGGCTTCCACAGATACGCAGTATTTT. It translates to CASTSFWASTDTQYF.

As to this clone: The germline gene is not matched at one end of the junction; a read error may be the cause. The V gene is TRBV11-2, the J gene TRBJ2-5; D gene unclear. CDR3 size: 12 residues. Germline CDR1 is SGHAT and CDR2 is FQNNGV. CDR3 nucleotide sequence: TGTGCCAGCAGCTTAGATTCCCCCAACTTGAACTTC. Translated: CASSLDSPNLNF. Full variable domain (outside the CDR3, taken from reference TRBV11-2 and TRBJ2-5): EAGVAQSPRYKIIEKRQSVAFWCNPISGHATLYWYQQILGQGPKLLIQFQNNGVVDDSQLPKDRFSAERLKGVDSTLKIQPAKLEDSAVYLCASSLDSPNLNFGPGTRLLVL.

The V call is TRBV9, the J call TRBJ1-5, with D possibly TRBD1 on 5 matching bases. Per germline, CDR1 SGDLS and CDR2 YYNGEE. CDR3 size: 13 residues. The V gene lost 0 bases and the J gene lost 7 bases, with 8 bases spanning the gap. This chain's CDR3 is CASSVDGGQPQHF. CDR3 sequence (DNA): TGTGCCAGCAGCGTAGACGGGGGGCAGCCCCAGCATTTT.

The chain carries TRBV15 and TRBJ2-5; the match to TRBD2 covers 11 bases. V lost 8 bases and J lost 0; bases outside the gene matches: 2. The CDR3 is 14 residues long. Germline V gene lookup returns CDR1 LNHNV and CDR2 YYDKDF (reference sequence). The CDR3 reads CATRTSGYQETQYF. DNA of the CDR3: TGTGCCACCCGGACTAGCGGGTACCAAGAGACCCAGTACTTC. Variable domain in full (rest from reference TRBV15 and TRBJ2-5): DAMVIQNPRYQVTQFGKPVTLSCSQTLNHNVMYWYQQKSSQAPKLLFHYYDKDFNNEADTPDNFQSRRPNTSFCFLDIRSPGLGDTAMYLCATRTSGYQETQYFGPGTRLLVL.

CDR3 sequence (DNA): TGTGCCAGCAGCCCAGGACCCCCGGATGGCTACACCTTC. Residues: CASSPGPPDGYTF. J is TRBJ1-2 and V is TRBV7-9; D remains unclear. The germline CDR1 and CDR2 sequences are SEHNR and FQNEAQ (reference sequence). The ends were cut back, 5 bases at V and 6 bases at J, with 13 bases in the middle. The CDR3 has 13 amino acids.

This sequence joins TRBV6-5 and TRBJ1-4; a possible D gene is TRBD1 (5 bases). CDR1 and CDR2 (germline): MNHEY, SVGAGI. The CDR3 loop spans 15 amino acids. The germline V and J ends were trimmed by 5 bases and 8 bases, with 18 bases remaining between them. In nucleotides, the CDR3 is TGTGCCAGCAGTCTGGGGCACGGCCATAGGGAAAAACTGTTTTTT. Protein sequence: CASSLGHGHREKLFF.

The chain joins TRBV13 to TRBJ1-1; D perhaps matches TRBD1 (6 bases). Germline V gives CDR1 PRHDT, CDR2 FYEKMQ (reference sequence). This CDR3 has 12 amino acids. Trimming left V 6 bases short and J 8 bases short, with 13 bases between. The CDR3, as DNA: TGTGCCAGCAGAGGGGGATACGTGGAAGCTTTCTTT. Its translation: CASRGGYVEAFF.

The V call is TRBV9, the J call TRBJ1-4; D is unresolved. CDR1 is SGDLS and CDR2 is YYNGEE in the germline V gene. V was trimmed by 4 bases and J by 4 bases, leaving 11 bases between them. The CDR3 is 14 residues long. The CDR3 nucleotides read TGTGCCAGCAGCTCAGAGCCCAATAATGAAAAACTGTTTTTT. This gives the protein CASSSEPNNEKLFF.

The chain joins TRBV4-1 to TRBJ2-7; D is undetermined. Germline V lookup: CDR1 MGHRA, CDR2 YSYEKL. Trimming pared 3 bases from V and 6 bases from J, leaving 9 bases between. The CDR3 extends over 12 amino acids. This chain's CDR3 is CASSHLPGEQYF. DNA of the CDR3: TGCGCCAGCAGCCACCTCCCGGGCGAGCAGTACTTC.

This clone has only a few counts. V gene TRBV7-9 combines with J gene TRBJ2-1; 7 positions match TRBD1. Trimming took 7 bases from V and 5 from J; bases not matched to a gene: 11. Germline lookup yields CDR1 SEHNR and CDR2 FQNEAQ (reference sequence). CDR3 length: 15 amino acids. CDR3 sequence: CASTSEQGKNNEQFF. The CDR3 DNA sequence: TGTGCCAGCACCTCGGAACAGGGGAAAAACAATGAGCAGTTCTTC.